This T cell receptor (beta chain) was documented in a study of blood T cell repertoires in COVID-19. The CDR3 totals 13 residues. Trimming pared 6 bases from V and 5 bases from J, leaving 10 bases between. Generated by immunoSEQ multiplex PCR, the TCRdb table keeps only in-frame clones and is missing some. The table includes under 250,000 clones, approximately 90% detected once. V and J are TRBV12-3 or TRBV12-4 and TRBJ1-4, with TRBD1 as a possible D gene (5 bases). Sequencing used PBMCs or T cells enriched from blood (not recorded which). This receptor was taken from a young man who had recovered from COVID-19. CDR3 nucleotide sequence: TGTGCCAGCAGGCGGGACCCGAATGAAAAACTGTTTTTT. It yields the protein CASRRDPNEKLFF.